One and the same sample provided the 30 T cell receptor beta chains below, sequenced in a study of cytomegalovirus exposure and HLA in healthy donors. The primer mix had 60 Vbeta and 13 Jbeta primers. Sequencing used immunoSEQ multiplex PCR; TCRdb keeps in-frame clones, though not all of them. The sample has about 100,000 clones; 75% are singletons. Sequenced sample: PBMCs. These receptors all stem from a man aged 50 to 60 in good health and CMV-seronegative.

The chain has TRBV14 and TRBJ2-5, with unresolved D. V was shortened by 2 bases and J by 5 bases, with 12 bases between the two germline ends. CDR3 size: 14 residues. CDR1 is SGHDN, CDR2 FVKESK, per germline. The CDR3 nucleotides are TGTGCCAGCAGCCAAACGGTCGTCAGGGAGACCCAGTACTTC. Amino acids: CASSQTVVRETQYF. The variable domain in full, completed from reference TRBV14 and TRBJ2-5, reads EAGVTQFPSHSVIEKGQTVTLRCDPISGHDNLYWYRRVMGKEIKFLLHFVKESKQDESGMPNNRFLAERTGGTYSTLKVQPAELEDSGVYFCASSQTVVRETQYFGPGTRLLVL.

The V and J genes are TRBV2 and TRBJ1-5, with a possible D match to TRBD1 (5 bases). V lost 4 bases and J lost 1, with 11 bases in between. CDR3 length: 15 residues. Germline CDR1 SNHLY, CDR2 FYNNEI. The CDR3 sequence is CASSVGGLSNQPQHF. The CDR3 nucleotides read TGTGCCAGCAGTGTGGGGGGATTGAGCAATCAGCCCCAGCATTTT.

The rearrangement uses TRBV5-4 and TRBJ2-7; TRBD2 is a possible D gene (5 bases). Looked up from germline, CDR1 is SGHNT and CDR2 is YYREEE (reference sequence). The CDR3 runs 16 residues. Trimming left V 6 bases short and J 3 bases short, with 22 bases between. CDR3 sequence (DNA): TGTGCCAGCACCCTCACCCCCGGACTTATCAACTACGAGCAGTACTTC. Protein product: CASTLTPGLINYEQYF.

The chain links TRBV5-1 to TRBJ2-5; D perhaps matches TRBD2 (5 bases). Per the germline V gene, CDR1 is SGHRS and CDR2 is YFSETQ. The CDR3 consists of 13 residues. V dropped 5 bases and J dropped 3 bases, with 11 bases sitting between them. The CDR3 DNA is TGCGCCAGCAGGCCCCCCGGGGAAGAGACCCAGTACTTC. This codes for CASRPPGEETQYF.

This clone was observed a handful of times. This rearrangement joins TRBV2 to TRBJ2-7; D is possibly TRBD1 (6 bases). Trimming left V 0 bases short and J 4 bases short, with 16 bases between. Looked up from germline, CDR1 is SNHLY and CDR2 is FYNNEI. The CDR3 runs 16 residues. The CDR3 loop is CASSEAETGTIYEQYF. The CDR3 DNA follows: TGTGCCAGCAGTGAAGCGGAGACAGGAACCATTTACGAGCAGTACTTC.

This clone has just a few counts. The J gene is TRBJ2-1, the V gene TRBV6-1; 8 positions match TRBD1. The trim removed 1 base at V and 9 bases at J, leaving 14 bases unmatched. In germline, CDR1 is MNHNS, CDR2 SASEGT. The CDR3 has 17 residues. CDR3 region: CASSEGSRGQDWTEQFF. The CDR3 DNA reads as TGTGCCAGCAGTGAAGGGTCCAGGGGGCAGGACTGGACTGAGCAGTTCTTC.

This chain uses TRBV18 with TRBJ2-5, with a tentative D call TRBD1 (5 bases). V gave up 3 bases and J gave up 3 bases, with 14 bases separating them. CDR3 size: 15 residues. Germline CDR1 is KGHSH and CDR2 is LQKENI. The CDR3 spells CASSPGSGAKETQYF. In DNA form, the CDR3 reads TGTGCCAGCTCACCTGGTAGTGGGGCCAAAGAGACCCAGTACTTC. The variable domain in full, completed from reference TRBV18 and TRBJ2-5, reads NAGVMQNPRHLVRRRGQEARLRCSPMKGHSHVYWYRQLPEEGLKFMVYLQKENIIDESGMPKERFSAEFPKEGPSILRIQQVVRGDSAAYFCASSPGSGAKETQYFGPGTRLLVL.

The table lists this clone with a count of one. This chain uses TRBV7-9 with TRBJ1-3; a possible D gene is TRBD1 (6 bases). Germline CDR1 SEHNR, CDR2 FQNEAQ (reference sequence). V lost 1 base and J 2 bases, leaving 6 bases between the germline ends. The CDR3 length is 14 residues. The CDR3 DNA reads TGTGCCAGCAGCTTAGACAGGGCTGGAAACACCATATATTTT. Protein product: CASSLDRAGNTIYF.

The CDR3: CSAAPRRGYTF. In DNA form, the CDR3 reads TGCAGTGCTGCCCCGAGGAGAGGCTACACCTTC. V usage is TRBV20-1 and J usage is TRBJ1-2; D is unclear. Germline V CDR1 and CDR2: DFQATT, SNEGSKA (reference sequence). The length of the CDR3 is 11 residues. Trimming removed 5 bases at V and 8 bases at J, with 12 bases between.

The V gene is TRBV6-6, the J gene TRBJ2-7; TRBD1 aligns across 7 bases. The CDR3 spans 14 residues. Germline assignment: CDR1 MNHNY and CDR2 SVGAGI (reference sequence). Trimming at V came to 5 bases and at J to 5 bases, leaving 9 bases not matched to a gene. The CDR3 nucleotides read TGTGCCAGCAGTGCCCGGACAGGTTTGGACGAGCAGTACTTC. Translating gives CASSARTGLDEQYF.

The chain uses TRBV18 and TRBJ1-4, with D possibly matching TRBD1 (6 bases). Between the trimmed V and J ends, which lost 6 bases and 4 bases, there was a span of 15 bases. The CDR3 spans 15 residues. In germline, CDR1 is KGHSH, CDR2 LQKENI. CDR3 sequence reads: CASSPGHINNEKLFF. DNA of the CDR3: TGTGCCAGCTCCCCGGGACACATCAATAATGAAAAACTGTTTTTT.

V and J are TRBV25-1 and TRBJ1-3; 8 positions agree with TRBD1. This CDR3 spans 15 amino acids. Germline CDR1 MGHDK, CDR2 SYGVNS. Unmatched junction bases numbered 6, after V lost 6 bases and J lost 2 bases. The CDR3 coding sequence is TGTGCCAGCAGGGCACAGGGGGTTGCTGGAAACACCATATATTTT. Encoded protein: CASRAQGVAGNTIYF.

The V gene is TRBV10-2, the J gene TRBJ1-5, with a weak D call TRBD1 (5 bases). The CDR3 length is 16 residues. Trimming pared 0 bases from V and 3 bases from J, leaving 12 bases between. Germline CDR1 reads WSHSY; CDR2 reads SAAADI. The CDR3 region has the DNA TGCGCCAGCAGTGAGTCTACAGGCTCTCTCAATCAGCCCCAGCATTTT. Translated: CASSESTGSLNQPQHF.

The chain recombines TRBV7-8 with TRBJ2-7; D is unclear. Deletions cut 1 base from V and 6 bases from J, with 13 bases between. The CDR3 runs to 14 residues. Germline-derived CDR1 and CDR2 are SGHVS and FQNEAQ. CDR3 sequence reads: CASSLVHTLVEQYF. In DNA, the CDR3 is TGTGCCAGCAGCTTAGTTCACACCCTGGTCGAGCAGTACTTC.

CDR3 amino acids: CATGQGRGEKLFF. The CDR3 region has the DNA TGTGCCACTGGACAGGGGAGGGGTGAAAAACTGTTTTTT. V and J are TRBV19 and TRBJ1-4, with 9 bases matching TRBD1. This CDR3 comprises 13 residues. V lost 10 bases to trimming and J lost 7 bases; unmatched junction nucleotides: 7. CDR1 and CDR2 (germline): LNHDA, SQIVND (reference sequence).

This rearrangement joins TRBV19 to TRBJ2-3; TRBD2 matches at 10 bases. In germline, CDR1 is LNHDA, CDR2 SQIVND (reference sequence). The CDR3 extends over 15 amino acids. V was clipped by 5 bases and J by 2 bases; unmatched bases: 4. CDR3 nucleotide sequence: TGTGCCAGTAGTCTTAGCGGGGGGACCACAGATACGCAGTATTTT. Its protein is CASSLSGGTTDTQYF.

The chain employs TRBV30 and TRBJ2-7; TRBD1 matches at 7 bases. CDR3 size: 14 residues. V lost 0 bases and J lost 7; bases outside the gene matches: 9. CDR1 and CDR2 (germline): GTSNPN, SVGIG (reference sequence). This CDR3 is CAWSVSGQRGEQYF. In DNA form, the CDR3 reads TGTGCCTGGAGTGTATCGGGACAGAGAGGGGAGCAGTACTTC. Combining the CDR3 with reference TRBV30 and TRBJ2-7 gives the whole variable domain SQTIHQWPATLVQPVGSPLSLECTVEGTSNPNLYWYRQAAGRGLQLLFYSVGIGQISSEVPQNLSASRPQDRQFILSSKKLLLSDSGFYLCAWSVSGQRGEQYFGPGTRLTVT.

V is TRBV29-1 and J is TRBJ2-3; D ambiguous. The CDR3 has 13 residues. V dropped 5 bases and J dropped 3 bases, with 12 bases sitting between them. CDR1 and CDR2 (germline): SQVTM, ANQGSEA. The CDR3 DNA reads as TGCAGCGTTTCCCTTTCTAGGACAGATACGCAGTATTTT. It encodes CSVSLSRTDTQYF.

The V and J genes are TRBV15 and TRBJ1-2; no definite D call. Germline CDR1 and CDR2: LNHNV and YYDKDF (reference sequence). Deletions cut 0 bases from V and 0 bases from J, with 8 bases between. The CDR3 is made up of 15 amino acids. The CDR3, as DNA: TGTGCCACCAGCAGAGATATACAGTCTAACTATGGCTACACCTTC. It codes for CATSRDIQSNYGYTF.

This clone appeared a single time. The chain employs TRBV29-1 and TRBJ1-2, with TRBD1 identical over 8 bases. The trim removed 4 bases at V and 6 bases at J, leaving 7 bases unmatched. The CDR3 consists of 13 residues. Germline V CDR1 and CDR2: SQVTM, ANQGSEA. The CDR3 spells CSVVQGARDGYTF. The CDR3 nucleotides read TGCAGCGTTGTTCAGGGGGCGCGAGATGGCTACACCTTC.

The chain carries TRBV25-1 and TRBJ2-7, with D possibly matching TRBD1 (6 bases). The CDR3 runs 12 residues. V lost 5 bases to trimming and J lost 3 bases, with 8 bases between them. The germline V gene encodes CDR1 MGHDK and CDR2 SYGVNS. CDR3 coding DNA: TGTGCCAGCAGTCTGACAGGCTACGAGCAGTACTTC. Its protein product is CASSLTGYEQYF.

The chain is built from TRBV10-3 and TRBJ1-5; D is perhaps TRBD1 (5 bases). The germline gives CDR1 ENHRY, CDR2 SYGVKD. The CDR3 contains 15 residues. V shed 9 bases and J shed 1 base, with 16 bases lying between them. This CDR3 is CAMAEGVGSNQPQHF. The CDR3 DNA follows: TGTGCCATGGCCGAAGGGGTGGGGAGCAATCAGCCCCAGCATTTT.

The rearrangement links TRBV2 to TRBJ2-7; 8 nucleotides agree with TRBD2. The V and J ends lost 5 bases and 6 bases, in that order; junction bases with no gene match: 6. Per the germline V gene, CDR1 is SNHLY and CDR2 is FYNNEI. There are 13 residues in the CDR3. Written as DNA, the CDR3 is TGTGCCAGCAGTCCGGGACTAGGGGGCGAGCAGTACTTC. This translates into CASSPGLGGEQYF.

The CDR3 DNA follows: TGTGCCACCAGCTTACGGGACAGGAACACTGAAGCTTTCTTT. Translating it yields CATSLRDRNTEAFF. V gene TRBV15 combines with J gene TRBJ1-1; TRBD1 agrees at 7 bases. V was pared by 5 bases and J by 1 base, with 4 bases of the junction left unmatched. The CDR3 length is 14 residues. CDR1 and CDR2 from the germline V gene are LNHNV and YYDKDF (reference sequence).

The rearrangement uses TRBV5-1 and TRBJ2-1; D remains ambiguous. Trimming pared 1 base from V and 0 bases from J, leaving 11 bases between. The CDR3 is 16 amino acids. CDR1 SGHRS and CDR2 YFSETQ come from the germline V gene. As DNA, the CDR3 is TGCGCCAGCAGCTTGAAAGAATTGAGCTCCTACAATGAGCAGTTCTTC. Protein sequence: CASSLKELSSYNEQFF. Together with reference TRBV5-1 and TRBJ2-1, the CDR3 gives the full variable domain: KAGVTQTPRYLIKTRGQQVTLSCSPISGHRSVSWYQQTPGQGLQFLFEYFSETQRNKGNFPGRFSGRQFSNSRSEMNVSTLELGDSALYLCASSLKELSSYNEQFFGPGTRLTVL.

This chain links TRBV27 with TRBJ1-2; 7 bases match TRBD1. Looked up from germline, CDR1 is MNHEY and CDR2 is SMNVEV (reference sequence). J lost 8 bases, V lost 7 bases, and 7 bases had no gene match. The CDR3 loop spans 12 amino acids. CDR3 amino acids: CASKTGKGGYTF. CDR3 sequence (DNA): TGTGCCAGCAAGACAGGGAAGGGGGGCTACACCTTC.

The chain employs TRBV19 and TRBJ1-1, with TRBD1 as a possible D gene (6 bases). Germline CDR1 and CDR2: LNHDA and SQIVND (reference sequence). The length of the CDR3 is 14 residues. Trimming took 7 bases from V and 6 from J, leaving 18 bases between them. CDR3 region: CASTPGANRPEAFF. CDR3 bases: TGTGCCAGTACCCCAGGGGCGAACCGCCCTGAAGCTTTCTTT.

The rearrangement links TRBV28 to TRBJ2-3; possibly TRBD2 for D (6 bases). This CDR3 is built from 15 residues. With 3 bases removed from V and 8 bases from J, the gap between germline ends came to 18 bases. The V gene's germline CDR1 is MDHEN and CDR2 SYDVKM. This chain's CDR3 is CASSFKRAMPSTQYF. The CDR3 DNA is TGTGCCAGCAGTTTTAAGCGGGCGATGCCGAGTACGCAGTATTTT.

This chain links TRBV19 with TRBJ2-7, with a weak D call TRBD2 (6 bases). The CDR3 loop spans 15 amino acids. Germline V gene data show CDR1 as LNHDA and CDR2 as SQIVND (reference sequence). V dropped 4 bases and J dropped 5 bases, with 18 bases sitting between them. Here the CDR3 DNA reads TGTGCCAGTAGTACACGGGGGATCGTGCGCCACGAGCAGTACTTC. This translates into CASSTRGIVRHEQYF.

V and J are TRBV19 and TRBJ1-5; TRBD1 agrees at 8 bases. The CDR3 contains 15 residues. J was trimmed by 2 bases and V by 4 bases; bases with no gene match: 4. In germline, CDR1 is LNHDA, CDR2 SQIVND (reference sequence). CDR3 nucleotide sequence: TGTGCCAGTAGTAATCTGGGACAGGGCAATCAGCCCCAGCATTTT. It codes for CASSNLGQGNQPQHF. Complete variable domain (other parts from reference TRBV19 and TRBJ1-5): DGGITQSPKYLFRKEGQNVTLSCEQNLNHDAMYWYRQDPGQGLRLIYYSQIVNDFQKGDIAEGYSVSREKKESFPLTVTSAQKNPTAFYLCASSNLGQGNQPQHFGDGTRLSIL.